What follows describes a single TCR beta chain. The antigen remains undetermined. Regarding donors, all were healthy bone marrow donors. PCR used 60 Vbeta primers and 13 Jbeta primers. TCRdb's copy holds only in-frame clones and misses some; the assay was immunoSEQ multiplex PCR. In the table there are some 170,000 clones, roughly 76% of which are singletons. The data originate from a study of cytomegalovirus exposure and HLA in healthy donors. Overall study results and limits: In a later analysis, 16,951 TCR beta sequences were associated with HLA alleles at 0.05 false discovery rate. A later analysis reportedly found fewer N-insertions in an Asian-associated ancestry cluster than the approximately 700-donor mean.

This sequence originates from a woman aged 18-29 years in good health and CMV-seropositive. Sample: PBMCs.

The CDR3 protein is CASSSYREKRHEQYF. As DNA, the CDR3 is TGTGCCAGCAGCTCTTACAGGGAAAAAAGACACGAGCAGTACTTC. The chain links TRBV11-2 to TRBJ2-7; a weak D match, TRBD1 (6 bases). The V and J ends lost 4 bases and 5 bases respectively, with 18 bases between them. CDR1 is SGHAT and CDR2 is FQNNGV in the germline V gene. This CDR3 region has 15 residues.